Shown below are 4 T cell receptor beta chains from a single sample sequenced in a study of blood T cell repertoires in COVID-19. The method was immunoSEQ multiplex PCR; TCRdb's version includes in-frame clones alone and lacks a portion of them. The sample includes tens of thousands of clones, around four fifths of them seen just once. Sequencing was done on a sample of peripheral blood. The receptors shown here come from a man in his fifties or sixties with active COVID-19.

The chain employs TRBV6-6 and TRBJ2-7; D is possibly TRBD1 (6 bases). This CDR3 spans 14 amino acids. V was cut by 5 bases and J by 0 bases, with 11 bases left in between. Germline V gives CDR1 MNHNY, CDR2 SVGAGI (reference sequence). DNA for the CDR3: TGTGCCAGCAGTCAACAGGGAGCCTCCTACGAGCAGTACTTC. This encodes CASSQQGASYEQYF.

The chain recombines TRBV3-1 (or the pseudogene TRBV3-2) with TRBJ2-2, with 8 nucleotides matching TRBD2. CDR1 is LGHDT, CDR2 YNNKEL, per germline (reference sequence). This CDR3 has 17 residues. V shed 4 bases and J 1 base; nucleotides not matched to a gene: 8. DNA for the CDR3: TGTGCCAGCAGCCGCGGGGTAGCGGGATTGAACACCGGGGAGCTGTTTTTT. It codes for CASSRGVAGLNTGELFF.

The chain joins TRBV5-1 to TRBJ2-7; D ambiguous. Per the germline V gene, CDR1 is SGHRS and CDR2 is YFSETQ. The CDR3 covers 13 residues. Trimming left V 0 bases short and J 3 bases short, with 7 bases between. CDR3 protein: CASSLAELYEQYF. DNA of the CDR3: TGCGCCAGCAGCTTGGCGGAGCTCTACGAGCAGTACTTC.

The chain couples TRBV11-2 to TRBJ2-7, with 9 bases that match TRBD1. This CDR3 is 16 amino acids long. Germline lookup yields CDR1 SGHAT and CDR2 FQNNGV. The trim removed 0 bases at V and 5 bases at J, leaving 8 bases unmatched. This CDR3 is CASSLDPGQGMDEQYF. In DNA, the CDR3 is TGTGCCAGCAGCTTAGATCCGGGACAGGGAATGGACGAGCAGTACTTC.